These 28 T cell receptor beta chains came from one sample sequenced in a study of CD8+ T cells in alopecia areata. Investigators isolated RNA and reverse transcribed it into cDNA to act as the sequencing template. Sequencing was performed with immunoSEQ multiplex PCR; in TCRdb, only in-frame clones are kept and a portion is missing. Found here are about 110,000 clones, approximately 59% of them singletons; the top ten hold around a fifth. Sample: CD8+ T cells sorted from blood. These receptors were taken from a human donor in good health.

The chain couples TRBV7-9 to TRBJ1-2, with TRBD1 as a possible D gene (5 bases). The CDR3 spans 15 residues. Per germline, CDR1 SEHNR and CDR2 FQNEAQ (reference sequence). V shed 5 bases and J shed 2 bases, with 15 bases lying between them. CDR3 residues: CASSTAPGLNYGYTF. The DNA of the CDR3 is TGTGCCAGCAGCACTGCGCCGGGACTCAACTATGGCTACACCTTC.

The genes are TRBV7-2 and TRBJ2-2; 10 positions match TRBD1. The CDR3 contains 13 residues. Germline-derived CDR1 and CDR2 are SGHTA and FQGNSA. V lost 5 bases to trimming and J lost 10 bases; unmatched junction nucleotides: 4. CDR3 loop: CASSPGQGKELFF. Written as DNA, the CDR3 is TGTGCCAGCAGCCCGGGACAGGGGAAGGAGCTGTTTTTT.

This clone has a single count. The CDR3, as DNA: TGTGCCAGCAGCCTCCTCGACCTGAACTATGGCTACACCTTC. Protein product: CASSLLDLNYGYTF. This chain links TRBV7-9 with TRBJ1-2; no reliable D call. Trimming took 5 bases from V and 2 from J, leaving 12 bases between them. This CDR3 spans 14 amino acids. Germline V lookup: CDR1 SEHNR, CDR2 FQNEAQ (reference sequence).

The gene calls are TRBV6-6 and TRBJ2-3; D uncertain. This CDR3 has 11 amino acids. V was pared by 7 bases and J by 3 bases, with 5 bases between. Germline V lookup: CDR1 MNHNY, CDR2 SVGAGI (reference sequence). The CDR3 loop reads CASTSTDTQYF. CDR3 in DNA: TGTGCCAGCACCTCAACAGATACGCAGTATTTT.

The chain employs TRBV28 and TRBJ2-3; no clear D gene. The germline V gene encodes CDR1 MDHEN and CDR2 SYDVKM. Trimming pared 4 bases from V and 1 base from J, leaving 6 bases between. The CDR3 consists of 13 residues. CDR3 sequence reads: CASSSSGTDTQYF. The CDR3, as DNA: TGTGCCAGCAGTTCCTCGGGCACAGATACGCAGTATTTT.

The rearrangement uses TRBV2 and TRBJ2-5, with D possibly being TRBD2 (5 bases). In germline, CDR1 is SNHLY, CDR2 FYNNEI. The CDR3 is 17 residues long. The germline V and J ends were trimmed by 6 bases and 1 base, with 21 bases remaining between them. CDR3 sequence reads: CASSGRELGFGQETQYF. CDR3 in DNA: TGTGCCAGCAGCGGCCGGGAACTAGGGTTTGGCCAAGAGACCCAGTACTTC.

The chain couples TRBV29-1 to TRBJ2-7, with TRBD1 matching 8 bases. From germline, CDR1 is SQVTM and CDR2 ANQGSEA. This CDR3 comprises 13 residues. With V trimmed by 7 bases and J by 1 base, 6 bases remained unmatched. In DNA form, the CDR3 reads TGCAGCGCTGGACAGGGTAGATCCTACGAGCAGTACTTC. Its translation: CSAGQGRSYEQYF.

The J gene is TRBJ1-2, the V gene TRBV6-5; 10 nucleotides line up with TRBD1. CDR1 and CDR2 from the germline V gene are MNHEY and SVGAGI. The V segment lost 6 bases and the J segment 1 base; nucleotides outside the gene matches: 2. The CDR3 spans 14 residues. CDR3 region: CASSRTGGNYGYTF. CDR3 in DNA: TGTGCCAGCAGCAGGACAGGGGGTAACTATGGCTACACCTTC.

This clone was seen only once. The rearrangement joins TRBV7-2 to TRBJ1-3; D is unclear. Germline V gene sequence: CDR1 SGHTA, CDR2 FQGNSA. Trimming removed 5 bases at V and 0 bases at J, with 8 bases between. This CDR3 region has 14 residues. In DNA form, the CDR3 reads TGTGCCAGCAGCCTTGGGATCTCTGGAAACACCATATATTTT. It specifies CASSLGISGNTIYF.

V gene TRBV7-3 combines with J gene TRBJ2-5; tentatively, D is TRBD2 (5 bases). The CDR3 extends over 17 amino acids. Germline V gene sequence: CDR1 SGHTA, CDR2 FQGTGA. Deletions cut 1 base from V and 4 bases from J, with 19 bases between. This CDR3 is CASSLICRSGELETQYF. CDR3 nucleotide sequence: TGTGCCAGCAGCTTAATCTGCCGGTCCGGGGAATTAGAGACCCAGTACTTC.

This clone turned up a few times. The rearrangement uses TRBV14 and TRBJ2-5; 7 nucleotides line up with TRBD1. The CDR3 loop spans 14 amino acids. The germline CDR1 and CDR2 sequences are SGHDN and FVKESK. Trimming at V came to 4 bases and at J to 4 bases, leaving 6 bases not matched to a gene. The CDR3 sequence: CASSRRQGPETQYF. The CDR3 bases are TGTGCCAGCAGCCGACGACAGGGCCCAGAGACCCAGTACTTC.

The V call is TRBV5-6, the J call TRBJ2-7; 8 bases are shared with TRBD1. CDR3 length: 15 amino acids. V shed 4 bases, J shed 0 bases, and the junction held 6 bases outside the gene matches. The germline gives CDR1 SGHDT, CDR2 YYEEEE. The CDR3, as DNA: TGTGCCAGCAGCCCGGTTGGGACAGGCTCCTACGAGCAGTACTTC. As protein: CASSPVGTGSYEQYF.

This clone occurred a few times. This rearrangement joins TRBV10-3 to TRBJ2-3; 9 bases align to TRBD2. With V trimmed by 4 bases and J by 3 bases, 5 bases remained unmatched. From germline, CDR1 is ENHRY and CDR2 SYGVKD. CDR3 size: 15 residues. The CDR3 reads CAISGERGETDTQYF. As DNA, the CDR3 is TGTGCCATCAGTGGAGAGCGGGGGGAGACAGATACGCAGTATTTT.

The gene calls are TRBV6-6 and TRBJ2-5, with unresolved D. CDR1 and CDR2 from the germline V gene are MNHNY and SVGAGI (reference sequence). This CDR3 has 13 residues. With 2 bases removed from V and 7 bases from J, the gap between germline ends came to 11 bases. CDR3 in DNA: TGTGCCAGCAGTTACGGGGATTGGGGGACCCAGTACTTC. It encodes CASSYGDWGTQYF.

The chain recombines TRBV29-1 with TRBJ1-2, with 8 bases matching TRBD1. The CDR3 contains 13 residues. Germline assignment: CDR1 SQVTM and CDR2 ANQGSEA. The J segment lost 4 bases and the V segment lost 7 bases, leaving 8 bases of the junction unmatched. The CDR3: CSARTGIGYGYTF. CDR3 DNA sequence: TGCAGCGCCAGGACAGGGATAGGCTATGGCTACACCTTC.

This clone was seen only a few times. The chain links TRBV23-1 to TRBJ1-3, with unresolved D. TRBV23-1 is assigned to the ORF class and has an uncertain function. There are 12 residues in the CDR3. V lost 6 bases, J lost 3 bases, and 6 bases lay in between. CDR3 amino acids: CASRQNGNTIYF. CDR3 nucleotide sequence: TGCGCCAGCAGACAGAATGGAAACACCATATATTTT.

The chain links TRBV29-1 to TRBJ2-3; D remains ambiguous. The ends were cut back, 0 bases at V and 1 base at J, with 11 bases in the middle. The CDR3 length is 15 residues. Germline-derived CDR1 and CDR2 are SQVTM and ANQGSEA. The CDR3 DNA follows: TGCAGCGTTGAAGATCTTCTGGGCCGCACAGATACGCAGTATTTT. It is translated as CSVEDLLGRTDTQYF.

The rearrangement joins TRBV9 to TRBJ2-1, with 7 bases matching TRBD1. The CDR3 length is 13 residues. Germline V gene lookup returns CDR1 SGDLS and CDR2 YYNGEE. Germline trimming cut 0 bases from V and 7 bases from J; bases unmatched to any gene: 1. CDR3: CASSVVTGNEQFF. The CDR3 DNA reads TGTGCCAGCAGCGTAGTGACAGGGAATGAGCAGTTCTTC.

This chain joins TRBV18 and TRBJ1-6; TRBD1 matches 7 bases. Germline CDR1 and CDR2: KGHSH and LQKENI. V lost 3 bases and J lost 9; bases outside the gene matches: 8. CDR3 length: 15 residues. The CDR3 reads CASSPGDRLGSPLHF. CDR3 sequence (DNA): TGTGCCAGCTCACCCGGGGACAGACTTGGTTCACCCCTCCACTTT.

This chain links TRBV21-1 with TRBJ1-2. TRBV21-1 is a pseudogene locus. The CDR3 length is 14 residues. The CDR3 region is CASRRESRRDGYTF. The CDR3 DNA sequence: TGTGCCAGCAGGAGGGAGTCACGGAGAGATGGCTACACCTTC.

Regarding this clone: The identical CDR3 is also encoded by other nucleotide sequences in the sample. The chain has TRBV27 and TRBJ1-2; 8 nucleotides agree with TRBD1. V dropped 2 bases and J dropped 8; count of bases not matched to a gene: 4. Germline assignment: CDR1 MNHEY and CDR2 SMNVEV (reference sequence). This CDR3 has 13 residues. In nucleotides, the CDR3 is TGTGCCAGCAGTTTACAGGGGGCGAGGGGCTACACCTTC. Amino acids: CASSLQGARGYTF.

The chain uses TRBV15 and TRBJ2-1; D ambiguous. The CDR3 contains 13 residues. Germline V gene sequence: CDR1 LNHNV, CDR2 YYDKDF (reference sequence). Trimming stripped 0 bases from V and 6 bases from J, with 6 bases between. CDR3 amino acids: CATSRDTRNEQFF. Here the CDR3 DNA reads TGTGCCACCAGCAGAGATACTCGCAATGAGCAGTTCTTC.

The chain is built from TRBV4-1 and TRBJ1-5; TRBD1 matches 10 bases. This CDR3 is 19 amino acids long. Germline V gene data show CDR1 as MGHRA and CDR2 as YSYEKL. Losses at the gene ends were 2 bases for V and 0 bases for J; bases not matched to a gene: 10. As DNA, the CDR3 is TGCGCCAGCAGCCAACAGTGGGGGACAGGGGACTTTAGCAATCAGCCCCAGCATTTT. The encoded protein is CASSQQWGTGDFSNQPQHF.

This clone was observed once. The chain recombines TRBV28 with TRBJ2-7; TRBD1 matches at 10 bases. The trim removed 7 bases at V and 6 bases at J, leaving 18 bases unmatched. Germline loops: CDR1 MDHEN, CDR2 SYDVKM. The CDR3 has 17 residues. The CDR3: CASTPTPRDRGGIEQYF. Here the CDR3 DNA reads TGTGCCAGCACCCCTACCCCCCGGGACAGGGGAGGTATCGAGCAGTACTTC.

This clone was picked up one time. The chain combines TRBV13 with TRBJ2-5; 15 bases map to TRBD2. Germline values: CDR1 PRHDT, CDR2 FYEKMQ (reference sequence). This CDR3 spans 18 amino acids. V gave up 3 bases and J gave up 2 bases; unmatched junction bases: 7. CDR3 bases: TGTGCCAGCAGCTTGGGACTAGCGGGGGGTCGCTCACAAGAGACCCAGTACTTC. Translated: CASSLGLAGGRSQETQYF. Full variable domain (missing parts from reference TRBV13 and TRBJ2-5): AAGVIQSPRHLIKEKRETATLKCYPIPRHDTVYWYQQGPGQDPQFLISFYEKMQSDKGSIPDRFSAQQFSDYHSELNMSSLELGDSALYFCASSLGLAGGRSQETQYFGPGTRLLVL.

The chain employs TRBV9 and TRBJ2-3; TRBD2 matches at 11 bases. Germline assignment: CDR1 SGDLS and CDR2 YYNGEE. This CDR3 has 15 residues. V dropped 2 bases and J dropped 5; count of bases not matched to a gene: 4. CDR3 DNA: TGTGCCAGCAGCGTTAGCGGGGGGGCCGGAGATACGCAGTATTTT. Translated: CASSVSGGAGDTQYF.

The rearrangement joins TRBV30 to TRBJ2-7; a weak D match, TRBD2 (6 bases). Per germline, CDR1 GTSNPN and CDR2 SVGIG (reference sequence). V shed 2 bases and J shed 1 base, with 9 bases lying between them. This CDR3 region has 13 residues. The CDR3 region is CAWSRGTSYEQYF. The CDR3, as DNA: TGTGCCTGGAGTCGGGGGACTTCCTACGAGCAGTACTTC.

V and J are TRBV28 and TRBJ2-7; D is unresolved. Germline V gives CDR1 MDHEN, CDR2 SYDVKM. Trimming cost V 5 bases and J 2 bases, with 16 bases left between them. The CDR3 contains 15 residues. CDR3 nucleotides: TGTGCCAGCAGTACTCGATTTGAGGCAGCCTACGAGCAGTACTTC. This sequence encodes CASSTRFEAAYEQYF.